This passage covers 22 T cell receptor beta chains from one sample sequenced in a study of beta chain features in type 1 diabetes. The isolated RNA, all of it, was reverse transcribed, so expressed TCRB transcripts were what got sequenced. Clones were read by immunoSEQ multiplex PCR, and TCRdb kept only the in-frame ones, dropping some. Altogether about 320,000 clones are present, around 13% being singletons, with the ten largest covering 6.7%. Sequencing was done on a sample of central memory CD4+ T cells from blood. The receptors derive from a man aged 30 to 39 in good health.

Concerning this clone: Other DNA sequences in this sample translate to the same CDR3. The V gene is TRBV28, the J gene TRBJ1-5, with 8 bases that match TRBD1. Germline V lookup: CDR1 MDHEN, CDR2 SYDVKM. V was clipped by 6 bases and J by 2 bases; unmatched bases: 3. The CDR3 covers 14 residues. Written as DNA, the CDR3 is TGTGCCAGCAGAGGGGGACAGGGCAATCAGCCCCAGCATTTT. Amino acid sequence: CASRGGQGNQPQHF.

This sequence joins TRBV4-2 and TRBJ2-3; perhaps TRBD2 as D (5 bases). V was shortened by 4 bases and J by 7 bases, with 12 bases between the two germline ends. The CDR3 is made up of 13 amino acids. In germline, CDR1 is LGHNA, CDR2 YNFKEQ. The CDR3 region is CASSRTRGNTQYF. The CDR3 bases are TGTGCCAGCAGCCGGACTCGTGGAAATACGCAGTATTTT.

The V call is TRBV28, the J call TRBJ2-2; 8 bases map to TRBD2. The V and J ends lost 8 bases and 0 bases, in that order; junction bases with no gene match: 5. Germline loops: CDR1 MDHEN, CDR2 SYDVKM. The CDR3 contains 15 residues. This chain's CDR3 is CASYRGGPNTGELFF. The DNA of the CDR3 is TGTGCCAGCTACCGGGGGGGGCCGAACACCGGGGAGCTGTTTTTT.

This clone came up many times. The chain is built from TRBV14 and TRBJ2-5, with D perhaps assigned TRBD1 or TRBD2 (7 bases each). Germline CDR1 reads SGHDN; CDR2 reads FVKESK. This CDR3 contains 15 residues. V was shortened by 3 bases and J by 5 bases, with 16 bases between the two germline ends. The CDR3 DNA is TGTGCCAGCAGCCAGCGACAGGGAGGGATGGAGACCCAGTACTTC. This sequence encodes CASSQRQGGMETQYF.

This clone has only a few counts. V and J are TRBV29-1 and TRBJ1-1, with D hard to call. The CDR3 is made up of 13 amino acids. Deletions cut 4 bases from V and 1 base from J, with 10 bases between. Germline V CDR1 and CDR2: SQVTM, ANQGSEA. Here the CDR3 DNA reads TGCAGCGTTGTGGCAGGCCCGAACACTGAAGCTTTCTTT. The encoded protein is CSVVAGPNTEAFF. The whole variable domain, filled in from reference TRBV29-1 and TRBJ1-1, reads SAVISQKPSRDICQRGTSLTIQCQVDSQVTMMFWYRQQPGQSLTLIATANQGSEATYESGFVIDKFPISRPNLTFSTLTVSNMSPEDSSIYLCSVVAGPNTEAFFGQGTRLTVV.

The V gene is TRBV27, the J gene TRBJ1-4, with D uncertain. The CDR3 covers 11 residues. V lost 5 bases, J lost 8 bases, and 6 bases lay in between. Germline V CDR1 and CDR2: MNHEY, SMNVEV (reference sequence). The CDR3 sequence: CASSNREKLFF. CDR3 DNA: TGTGCCAGCAGTAATAGAGAAAAACTGTTTTTT.

This chain connects TRBV27 to TRBJ1-2; D gene ambiguous. The CDR3 is 12 residues long. V was trimmed by 3 bases and J by 4 bases, leaving 6 bases between them. The V gene's germline CDR1 is MNHEY and CDR2 SMNVEV (reference sequence). This CDR3 is CASSFPLYGYTF. Written as DNA, the CDR3 is TGTGCCAGCAGTTTCCCCCTCTATGGCTACACCTTC.

This rearrangement joins TRBV10-2 to TRBJ2-3; 8 bases match TRBD2. CDR3 length equals 15 residues. Germline assignment: CDR1 WSHSY and CDR2 SAAADI. Trimming at V came to 5 bases and at J to 2 bases, leaving 6 bases not matched to a gene. The CDR3 loop is CASSLAGGPTDTQYF. The CDR3 DNA sequence: TGCGCCAGCAGTCTTGCGGGGGGCCCCACAGATACGCAGTATTTT.

This clone was observed a handful of times. CDR3 nucleotides: TGTGCCAGCAGCCCTATGGGCCGGGGGGTGAATTCACCCCTCCACTTT. It is translated as CASSPMGRGVNSPLHF. The V and J genes are TRBV7-2 and TRBJ1-6; D possibly corresponds to TRBD1 (5 bases). Germline V gene sequence: CDR1 SGHTA, CDR2 FQGNSA. The CDR3 runs to 16 residues. Trimming removed 5 bases at V and 7 bases at J, with 18 bases between.

This clone was counted many times. The chain uses TRBV7-9 and TRBJ1-4, with 12 positions matching TRBD1. The V gene end was trimmed by 5 bases and the J gene end by 7 bases; junction bases not matched to a gene: 2. The CDR3 consists of 14 residues. The germline V gene has CDR1 SEHNR and CDR2 FQNEAQ (reference sequence). CDR3 sequence: CASSRDRGLEKLFF. DNA for the CDR3: TGTGCCAGCAGCCGGGACAGGGGGCTTGAAAAACTGTTTTTT.

This clone was seen only a few times. The J gene is TRBJ2-7, the V gene TRBV6-6; D unclear. V lost 6 bases and J lost 0, with 3 bases in between. The germline gives CDR1 MNHNY, CDR2 SVGAGI (reference sequence). This CDR3 spans 11 amino acids. CDR3 coding DNA: TGTGCCAGCAGGAGCTCCTACGAGCAGTACGTC. It codes for CASRSSYEQYV.

This clone was counted only a few times. CDR3 region: CASSYTVGGPDTQYF. The DNA of the CDR3 is TGTGCCAGCAGTTACACCGTCGGGGGCCCAGATACGCAGTATTTT. The rearrangement links TRBV6-6 to TRBJ2-3; D is tentatively TRBD1 or TRBD2 (6 bases each). Germline loops: CDR1 MNHNY, CDR2 SVGAGI (reference sequence). The CDR3 spans 15 residues. Trimming took 2 bases from V and 4 from J, leaving 13 bases between them.

This clone was picked up a small number of times. V gene TRBV2 combines with J gene TRBJ2-7; 8 bases match TRBD2. J lost 2 bases, V lost 4 bases, and 7 bases had no gene match. Looked up from germline, CDR1 is SNHLY and CDR2 is FYNNEI. This CDR3 is 15 amino acids long. The CDR3 DNA reads as TGTGCCAGCAGTGGGAGCGGGAGAGGTACCTACGAGCAGTACGTC. Encoded protein: CASSGSGRGTYEQYV.

The sample holds a few counts of this clone. V and J are TRBV28 and TRBJ2-2; D is ambiguous. The V and J ends lost 1 base and 0 bases respectively, with 6 bases between them. The germline CDR1 and CDR2 sequences are MDHEN and SYDVKM. This CDR3 has 15 residues. This chain's CDR3 is CASSLFTTNTGELFF. The CDR3 region has the DNA TGTGCCAGCAGTTTATTTACGACGAACACCGGGGAGCTGTTTTTT.

V usage is TRBV13 and J usage is TRBJ1-1, with D maybe TRBD1 (6 bases). Germline assignment: CDR1 PRHDT and CDR2 FYEKMQ (reference sequence). V lost 6 bases and J 11 bases, leaving 19 bases between the germline ends. The CDR3 is made up of 13 amino acids. The CDR3 sequence is CASSEALTGHAFF. The CDR3 bases are TGTGCCAGCAGTGAAGCGCTTACAGGGCACGCTTTCTTT.

The chain recombines TRBV4-3 with TRBJ1-5, with TRBD1 identical over 8 bases. After removal of 6 bases from V and 7 bases from J, the junction contained 8 bases not matched to a gene. The CDR3 sequence is 14 residues long. Germline assignment: CDR1 LGHNA and CDR2 YSLEER. CDR3 sequence: CASRPVSGGQPQHF. The CDR3 bases are TGCGCCAGCAGGCCAGTGTCAGGGGGCCAGCCCCAGCATTTT.

This clone was counted a few times. The V call is TRBV5-5, the J call TRBJ1-6, with TRBD1 matching 7 bases. Germline loops: CDR1 SGHKS, CDR2 YYEKEE (reference sequence). The V and J ends lost 4 bases and 8 bases, in that order; junction bases with no gene match: 18. CDR3 length: 18 residues. The CDR3 region has the DNA TGTGCCAGCAGCCTCACCCGACAGGGCGCGGGGTATCATTCACCCCTCCACTTT. It translates to CASSLTRQGAGYHSPLHF.

In this sample, this clone turned up a few times. The V gene is TRBV5-1, the J gene TRBJ1-4; D unresolved. Deletions cut 7 bases from V and 8 bases from J, with 12 bases between. The CDR3 runs to 12 residues. Germline CDR1 is SGHRS and CDR2 is YFSETQ. Here the CDR3 DNA reads TGCGCCAGCCGGGGTGACGTAGAAAAACTGTTTTTT. It specifies CASRGDVEKLFF.

The chain employs TRBV5-4 and TRBJ2-5; D gene uncertain. This CDR3 is 14 amino acids long. Germline CDR1 SGHNT, CDR2 YYREEE (reference sequence). V was clipped by 2 bases and J by 5 bases, with 13 bases between them. The DNA for the CDR3 is TGTGCCAGCAGCTTAGGGATTTCCCAGGAGACCCAGTACTTC. Amino acids: CASSLGISQETQYF.

The genes are TRBV30 and TRBJ1-4; the D gene is possibly TRBD1 (6 bases). CDR3 length: 15 residues. Germline V gene sequence: CDR1 GTSNPN, CDR2 SVGIG (reference sequence). V dropped 1 base and J dropped 9 bases, with 18 bases sitting between them. CDR3 region: CAWSAVKGVSQKLFF. CDR3 bases: TGTGCCTGGAGTGCCGTCAAGGGGGTTTCCCAAAAACTGTTTTTT. Filled out from reference TRBV30 and TRBJ1-4, the complete variable domain reads SQTIHQWPATLVQPVGSPLSLECTVEGTSNPNLYWYRQAAGRGLQLLFYSVGIGQISSEVPQNLSASRPQDRQFILSSKKLLLSDSGFYLCAWSAVKGVSQKLFFGSGTQLSVL.

V and J are TRBV29-1 and TRBJ1-1; no definite D call. Between the trimmed V and J ends, which lost 4 bases and 0 bases, there was a span of 9 bases. CDR3 size: 13 residues. Germline V gene sequence: CDR1 SQVTM, CDR2 ANQGSEA. The CDR3 DNA reads TGCAGCGTTGGGCAGACCATGAACACTGAAGCTTTCTTT. Its translation is CSVGQTMNTEAFF.

This chain links TRBV5-1 with TRBJ1-4; no firm D call. Trimming pared 0 bases from V and 0 bases from J, leaving 6 bases between. CDR3 size: 15 residues. Per the germline V gene, CDR1 is SGHRS and CDR2 is YFSETQ. Here the CDR3 reads CASSLAASTNEKLFF. The DNA of the CDR3 is TGCGCCAGCAGCTTGGCAGCATCAACTAATGAAAAACTGTTTTTT. Full variable domain (rest looked up from reference TRBV5-1 and TRBJ1-4): KAGVTQTPRYLIKTRGQQVTLSCSPISGHRSVSWYQQTPGQGLQFLFEYFSETQRNKGNFPGRFSGRQFSNSRSEMNVSTLELGDSALYLCASSLAASTNEKLFFGSGTQLSVL.